The clone carrying this TCR beta chain came up a few times. V was cut by 5 bases and J by 4 bases, with 12 bases left in between. The CDR3 runs to 13 residues. The germline CDR1 and CDR2 sequences are SQVTM and ANQGSEA. The data derive from a study of blood T cell repertoires in COVID-19. Study-wide background: The origin of the acute and convalescent COVID-19 samples was the United States, Italy and Spain. T cells, B-cell-depleted T cells, or PBMCs supplied cDNA or gDNA.

In the authors' methods: Amplification from reference gene primers served as the basis for estimated nucleated cell counts. Profiling relied on immunoSEQ multiplex PCR, and the TCRdb table lists in-frame clones only, not all of them. For V, J and clone size, that table is used; D and trimming come from the DNA. The table records about 130,000 clones, 80% to 85% of them present only once. The V gene is TRBV29-1, the J gene TRBJ1-3; D is uncertain. This TCR was sampled from a woman in her fifties or sixties with active or convalescent COVID-19. The source material was peripheral blood. The CDR3 spells CSVREGSGNTIYF. The CDR3, as DNA: TGCAGCGTTCGGGAGGGTTCCGGAAACACCATATATTTT. Full variable domain (rest looked up from reference TRBV29-1 and TRBJ1-3): SAVISQKPSRDICQRGTSLTIQCQVDSQVTMMFWYRQQPGQSLTLIATANQGSEATYESGFVIDKFPISRPNLTFSTLTVSNMSPEDSSIYLCSVREGSGNTIYFGEGSWLTVV.